These 8 T cell receptor beta chains came from one sample sequenced in a study of cytomegalovirus exposure and HLA in healthy donors. Using immunoSEQ multiplex PCR, the repertoire was profiled, and TCRdb retains in-frame clones only, with some absent. This sample carries hundreds of thousands of clones, roughly 84% of them seen once, and the ten largest clones take 9.5% to 15%. Input material: PBMCs. All receptors come from a man younger than 30 in good health and CMV-seropositive.

The gene calls are TRBV29-1 and TRBJ1-1; a weak D match, TRBD1 (5 bases). V was trimmed by 7 bases and J by 4 bases, leaving 19 bases between them. The germline gives CDR1 SQVTM, CDR2 ANQGSEA. This CDR3 has 14 residues. The CDR3 loop reads CSARQAGPTTEAFF. DNA of the CDR3: TGCAGCGCACGTCAGGCAGGGCCGACCACTGAAGCTTTCTTT.

This chain uses TRBV5-1 with TRBJ2-3, with D hard to call. Germline V CDR1 and CDR2: SGHRS, YFSETQ. The CDR3 totals 12 residues. V lost 4 bases and J 4 bases, leaving 7 bases between the germline ends. The CDR3 sequence: CASSPPADTQYF. Written as DNA, the CDR3 is TGCGCCAGCAGCCCCCCCGCAGATACGCAGTATTTT.

This clone was recorded only once. The chain combines TRBV6-5 with TRBJ1-2; D is unclear. V lost 5 bases to trimming and J lost 3 bases, with 10 bases between them. The length of the CDR3 is 13 residues. Per the germline V gene, CDR1 is MNHEY and CDR2 is SVGAGI. In DNA form, the CDR3 reads TGTGCCAGCAGTCCCGACGGCTACTATGGCTACACCTTC. Its protein product is CASSPDGYYGYTF.

V usage is TRBV11-2 and J usage is TRBJ1-1; D not resolved. Trimming shortened V by 5 bases and J by 8 bases, and 15 bases separated the two germline ends. Germline CDR1 is SGHAT and CDR2 is FQNNGV. The CDR3 is made up of 13 amino acids. CDR3 sequence: CASSHAPRTEAFF. For the CDR3, the DNA is TGTGCCAGCAGCCATGCCCCGAGGACGGAAGCTTTCTTT. The full variable domain, with the rest looked up from reference TRBV11-2 and TRBJ1-1, is EAGVAQSPRYKIIEKRQSVAFWCNPISGHATLYWYQQILGQGPKLLIQFQNNGVVDDSQLPKDRFSAERLKGVDSTLKIQPAKLEDSAVYLCASSHAPRTEAFFGQGTRLTVV.

V is TRBV28 and J is TRBJ2-7; a weak D match, TRBD1 (6 bases). V lost 3 bases, J lost 2 bases, and 11 bases lay in between. Germline CDR1 is MDHEN and CDR2 is SYDVKM. The CDR3 runs 14 residues. This chain's CDR3 is CASSLDRGPYEQYF. The DNA of the CDR3 is TGTGCCAGCAGTTTGGACAGAGGGCCCTACGAGCAGTACTTC.

The chain is built from TRBV5-4 and TRBJ1-2; perhaps TRBD1 as D (5 bases). The CDR3 contains 14 residues. Germline values: CDR1 SGHNT, CDR2 YYREEE (reference sequence). V was cut by 4 bases and J by 5 bases, with 15 bases left in between. DNA for the CDR3: TGTGCCAGCAGCACCGGGGCCCTGGGGTATGGCTACACCTTC. Amino acids: CASSTGALGYGYTF.

This clone came up once. This chain links TRBV6-1 with TRBJ2-5, with D perhaps TRBD1 or TRBD2 (5 bases each). The germline CDR1 and CDR2 sequences are MNHNS and SASEGT. Trimming took 1 base from V and 2 from J, leaving 11 bases between them. The CDR3 runs 15 residues. Here the CDR3 DNA reads TGTGCCAGCAGTGAAGGACAGTGGGGGCAAGAGACCCAGTACTTC. This sequence encodes CASSEGQWGQETQYF.

In its sample, this clone was seen a few times. The V call is TRBV7-2, the J call TRBJ2-2; 8 bases align to TRBD1. The J segment lost 6 bases and the V segment lost 5 bases, leaving 2 bases of the junction unmatched. The length of the CDR3 is 13 residues. Germline V lookup: CDR1 SGHTA, CDR2 FQGNSA. The CDR3 here is CASSRTGPGELFF. The CDR3 DNA is TGTGCCAGCAGCCGGACAGGGCCCGGGGAGCTGTTTTTT.